This T cell receptor (beta chain) was recovered during a study of cytomegalovirus exposure and HLA in healthy donors. Study details: The approximately 120 validation repertoires were produced on the same platform as the 670 or so repertoires of the first cohort. This was reported in a later analysis.

On this clone: Its target is not known.

Unmatched junction bases numbered 6, after V lost 5 bases and J lost 1 base. The germline CDR1 and CDR2 sequences are LNHDA and SQIVND (reference sequence). The CDR3 runs to 16 residues. General observations from the study: Cytomegalovirus association was assigned to about 180 TCR beta chains.

Produced via immunoSEQ multiplex PCR; TCRdb's table is partial and in-frame only. The sample consists of about 160,000 clones, less than 95% of them appearing once. The rearrangement links TRBV19 to TRBJ2-3; 10 bases map to TRBD2. The sequencing sample was made of PBMCs. The origin of this receptor is a woman aged 18-29 years in good health and CMV-seropositive. The CDR3 here is CASSPLAGARTDTQYF. CDR3 DNA: TGTGCCAGTAGTCCCCTAGCGGGAGCGCGCACAGATACGCAGTATTTT.